Below are 29 T cell receptor beta chains sequenced from a single sample in a study of blood T cell repertoires in COVID-19. Generated by immunoSEQ multiplex PCR, the TCRdb table keeps only in-frame clones and is missing some. The repertoire includes over 200,000 clones, 80% of them detected once, and about 5% sits in the top ten. Input material: peripheral blood. The receptors derive from a human donor in a cohort sampled during active COVID-19.

V and J are TRBV19 and TRBJ2-7, with a tentative D call TRBD1 (6 bases). CDR1 is LNHDA and CDR2 is SQIVND in the germline V gene (reference sequence). The CDR3 has 14 residues. Trimming took 6 bases from V and 3 from J, leaving 15 bases between them. CDR3 bases: TGTGCCAGTAGAGAACAGGGATCAAACTACGAGCAGTACTTC. Its protein product is CASREQGSNYEQYF. The entire variable domain, with the rest obtained from reference TRBV19 and TRBJ2-7, is as follows: DGGITQSPKYLFRKEGQNVTLSCEQNLNHDAMYWYRQDPGQGLRLIYYSQIVNDFQKGDIAEGYSVSREKKESFPLTVTSAQKNPTAFYLCASREQGSNYEQYFGPGTRLTVT.

The genes are TRBV5-6 and TRBJ1-5; 8 nucleotides align to TRBD1. This CDR3 region has 16 residues. Trimming took 4 bases from V and 4 from J; bases not matched to a gene: 10. The germline CDR1 and CDR2 sequences are SGHDT and YYEEEE. CDR3 loop: CASSGAQGDVNQPQHF. CDR3 in DNA: TGTGCCAGCAGCGGTGCACAGGGGGATGTAAATCAGCCCCAGCATTTT.

This clone appeared a few times. Other DNA sequences in this specimen translate into the identical CDR3. This chain connects TRBV7-9 to TRBJ2-7; 7 nucleotides agree with TRBD1. The CDR3 covers 13 residues. The germline V gene encodes CDR1 SEHNR and CDR2 FQNEAQ (reference sequence). V shed 0 bases and J 6 bases; nucleotides not matched to a gene: 2. The CDR3 coding sequence is TGTGCCAGCAGCTTAGCAGGGGGCTCCGAGCAGTACTTC. This sequence encodes CASSLAGGSEQYF.

CDR3 nucleotides: TGTGCCATCAGTGAGTCGCTTGGGACAGGGATAACAGATACGCAGTATTTT. It translates to CAISESLGTGITDTQYF. The chain joins TRBV10-3 to TRBJ2-3, with TRBD1 matching over 9 bases. This CDR3 has 17 amino acids. CDR1 is ENHRY and CDR2 is SYGVKD in the germline V gene. Losses at the gene ends were 0 bases for V and 3 bases for J; bases not matched to a gene: 7.

V and J are TRBV5-5 and TRBJ2-5, with TRBD1 identical over 10 bases. The CDR3 contains 15 residues. J gave up 5 bases and V 4 bases, and 8 bases lay outside the gene matches. In germline, CDR1 is SGHKS, CDR2 YYEKEE (reference sequence). DNA for the CDR3: TGTGCCAGCAGCACCTCGACAGGGGGCGGGGAGACCCAGTACTTC. Amino acids: CASSTSTGGGETQYF.

The chain combines TRBV14 with TRBJ2-7; 8 positions agree with TRBD1. This CDR3 region has 17 residues. Germline CDR1 and CDR2: SGHDN and FVKESK. With 1 base clipped from V and 5 bases from J, the junction kept 13 bases outside the gene matches. Written as DNA, the CDR3 is TGTGCCAGCAGCCAAGGTAACCGACAGGGGCATCGGAACGAGCAGTACTTC. The encoded protein is CASSQGNRQGHRNEQYF.

The rearrangement joins TRBV16 to TRBJ2-1; 8 bases are shared with TRBD2. Germline assignment: CDR1 KGHSY and CDR2 FQNENV. After removal of 0 bases from V and 2 bases from J, the junction contained 6 bases not matched to a gene. The CDR3 runs 17 residues. For the CDR3, the DNA is TGTGCCAGCAGCCAATCGCTTAGCGGGACCCCCTACAATGAGCAGTTCTTC. Translation: CASSQSLSGTPYNEQFF.

This chain joins TRBV25-1 and TRBJ2-6; 10 nucleotides match TRBD1. In germline, CDR1 is MGHDK, CDR2 SYGVNS. The CDR3 covers 16 residues. The V and J ends lost 6 bases and 4 bases, in that order; junction bases with no gene match: 6. CDR3 nucleotides: TGTGCCAGCAGCGCGGGACAGGGGAGCGGGGCCAACGTCCTGACTTTC. It encodes CASSAGQGSGANVLTF. Looking up the rest from reference TRBV25-1 and TRBJ2-6 gives the full variable domain: EADIYQTPRYLVIGTGKKITLECSQTMGHDKMYWYQQDPGMELHLIHYSYGVNSTEKGDLSSESTVSRIRTEHFPLTLESARPSHTSQYLCASSAGQGSGANVLTFGAGSRLTVL.

The gene calls are TRBV15 and TRBJ1-2, with D perhaps matching TRBD1 (6 bases). Germline CDR1 and CDR2: LNHNV and YYDKDF (reference sequence). Trimming removed 0 bases at V and 7 bases at J, with 12 bases between. There are 14 residues in the CDR3. In DNA form, the CDR3 reads TGTGCCACCAGCAGAGATACAGGGATAGGTGGCTACACCTTC. Protein: CATSRDTGIGGYTF.

The chain uses TRBV6-1 and TRBJ2-5; the D gene is possibly TRBD2 (6 bases). Germline V gives CDR1 MNHNS, CDR2 SASEGT. V was shortened by 0 bases and J by 4 bases, with 15 bases between the two germline ends. CDR3 length: 16 residues. The CDR3 sequence: CASSEAMAGIGETQYF. DNA for the CDR3: TGTGCCAGCAGTGAAGCGATGGCGGGAATAGGAGAGACCCAGTACTTC.

The chain uses TRBV6-5 and TRBJ1-1; 10 bases match TRBD1. Germline trimming cut 0 bases from V and 6 bases from J; bases unmatched to any gene: 1. Germline V lookup: CDR1 MNHEY, CDR2 SVGAGI. CDR3 length: 14 residues. The DNA of the CDR3 is TGTGCCAGCAGTTACTCGACAGGGGGCCCTGAAGCTTTCTTT. It codes for CASSYSTGGPEAFF.

The CDR3 DNA reads as TGTGCCAGCAGTGAGGGGAGCTATGGCTACACCTTC. This translates into CASSEGSYGYTF. The chain combines TRBV2 with TRBJ1-2; D gene ambiguous. V shed 3 bases and J shed 4 bases, with 6 bases lying between them. Germline assignment: CDR1 SNHLY and CDR2 FYNNEI. The CDR3 loop spans 12 amino acids.

In this sample, this clone turned up a few times. The chain joins TRBV7-2 to TRBJ2-7, with a tentative D call TRBD2 (6 bases). The CDR3 sequence is 17 residues long. The ends were cut back, 2 bases at V and 1 base at J, with 18 bases in the middle. The germline gives CDR1 SGHTA, CDR2 FQGNSA. The CDR3 coding sequence is TGTGCCAGCAGCTTAAATAACGGGGGAGTTATATCCTACGAGCAGTACTTC. Protein: CASSLNNGGVISYEQYF.

The V gene is TRBV15, the J gene TRBJ2-7; D possibly corresponds to TRBD1 (6 bases). Germline loops: CDR1 LNHNV, CDR2 YYDKDF (reference sequence). Between the trimmed V and J ends, which lost 1 base and 2 bases, there was a span of 12 bases. This CDR3 region has 15 residues. The DNA for the CDR3 is TGTGCCACCAGCAGAGTGAGCAGGGGCCCCTACGAGCAGTACTTC. Translated, it gives CATSRVSRGPYEQYF.

The V gene is TRBV4-2, the J gene TRBJ2-1; a weak D match, TRBD2 (6 bases). CDR3 size: 16 residues. CDR1 LGHNA and CDR2 YNFKEQ come from the germline V gene. V was shortened by 4 bases and J by 0 bases, with 13 bases between the two germline ends. In DNA, the CDR3 is TGTGCCAGCAGCCGGGAAGCGGGTAGCTCCTACAATGAGCAGTTCTTC. Amino acids: CASSREAGSSYNEQFF.

The chain joins TRBV6-2 or TRBV6-3 to TRBJ2-5, with D unresolved. Trimming stripped 2 bases from V and 5 bases from J, with 3 bases between. From germline, CDR1 is MNHEY and CDR2 SVGEGT. The CDR3 is 11 amino acids. CDR3 protein: CASSYGETQYF. The CDR3 coding sequence is TGTGCCAGCAGTTACGGCGAGACCCAGTACTTC.

The chain has TRBV6-2 or TRBV6-3 and TRBJ1-4, with 9 bases identical to TRBD1. The ends lost 1 base at V and 8 bases at J; junction bases unmatched: 5. The CDR3 is 15 residues long. The germline V gene has CDR1 MNHEY and CDR2 SVGEGT. The CDR3 DNA is TGTGCCAGCAGTTACTTTGGGACAGGGATCGAAAAACTGTTTTTT. The encoded protein is CASSYFGTGIEKLFF.

This rearrangement joins TRBV28 to TRBJ2-7; TRBD2 matches at 8 bases. The germline V gene encodes CDR1 MDHEN and CDR2 SYDVKM. Trimming removed 5 bases from V and 2 bases from J; junction bases left unmatched: 11. The CDR3 consists of 16 residues. CDR3 DNA sequence: TGTGCCAGCAGTCCCCAGCGGGGGCTACGAACCTACGAGCAGTACTTC. Translated, it gives CASSPQRGLRTYEQYF.

At least ten counts were recorded for this clone. Other DNA sequences in the same sample also yield this CDR3. The chain joins TRBV27 to TRBJ1-5; possible D gene TRBD1, 5 bases. Germline V gene lookup returns CDR1 MNHEY and CDR2 SMNVEV (reference sequence). Trimming removed 2 bases at V and 3 bases at J, with 8 bases between. This CDR3 has 14 residues. This CDR3 is CASSLDSPNQPQHF. The CDR3 DNA reads as TGTGCCAGCAGTTTAGACAGCCCCAATCAGCCCCAGCATTTT.

The chain employs TRBV19 and TRBJ2-6, with D perhaps TRBD1 (6 bases). V was pared by 3 bases and J by 3 bases, with 12 bases between. The V gene's germline CDR1 is LNHDA and CDR2 SQIVND (reference sequence). The CDR3 has 16 amino acids. In DNA form, the CDR3 reads TGTGCCAGTAGTATTAGGACAGTAAGTGGGGCCAACGTCCTGACTTTC. Translating it yields CASSIRTVSGANVLTF.

The chain is built from TRBV15 and TRBJ1-6; TRBD1 agrees at 8 bases. The CDR3 is made up of 19 amino acids. Germline V CDR1 and CDR2: LNHNV, YYDKDF (reference sequence). J gave up 5 bases and V 0 bases, and 12 bases lay outside the gene matches. The CDR3 nucleotides read TGTGCCACCAGCAGAGATCGAGGTTGGCAGGGGGCCAATAATTCACCCCTCCACTTT. It encodes CATSRDRGWQGANNSPLHF.

Points on this clone: An end of the junction differs from the germline gene, which may be a read error. The same CDR3 can be traced to other DNA sequences in this sample. The V and J genes are TRBV7-3 and TRBJ2-5, with D perhaps TRBD2 (6 bases). Germline CDR1 reads SGHTA; CDR2 reads FQGTGA. The CDR3 totals 14 residues. CDR3 region: CASSLTGGQETQYF. CDR3 DNA: TGTGCCAGCAGCCTAACCGGGGGCCAAGAGACCCAGTACTTC.

This clone appeared a single time. The chain couples TRBV19 to TRBJ2-7, with TRBD1 matching 8 bases. The CDR3 spans 16 residues. V gave up 6 bases and J gave up 1 base; unmatched junction bases: 11. The germline V gene has CDR1 LNHDA and CDR2 SQIVND (reference sequence). Written as DNA, the CDR3 is TGTGCCAGTAGCCCTATATGGGACAGGTCTTCCTACGAGCAGTACTTC. Residues: CASSPIWDRSSYEQYF.

The gene calls are TRBV28 and TRBJ2-2; 8 bases fit TRBD2. V dropped 4 bases and J dropped 5; count of bases not matched to a gene: 3. This CDR3 region has 14 residues. Germline CDR1 reads MDHEN; CDR2 reads SYDVKM. CDR3 DNA sequence: TGTGCCAGCAGTTCCCGACTAGCGACCGGGGAGCTGTTTTTT. This encodes CASSSRLATGELFF.

The chain uses TRBV2 and TRBJ1-1; no definite D call. The germline V gene encodes CDR1 SNHLY and CDR2 FYNNEI. This CDR3 is 14 amino acids long. Trimming pared 8 bases from V and 1 base from J, leaving 14 bases between. The CDR3 here is CASGQVSWNTEAFF. CDR3 DNA sequence: TGTGCCAGCGGGCAGGTGAGCTGGAACACTGAAGCTTTCTTT.

J is TRBJ1-2 and V is TRBV21-1; the table's D call, TRBD1, was not checked against the DNA. TRBV21-1 is marked as a pseudogene. The CDR3 is made up of 15 amino acids. The CDR3 DNA sequence: TGTGCCAGCAGCAAAGGCAGGCCGTGGTCTGGGGGCTACACCTTC. Protein: CASSKGRPWSGGYTF.

This clone is a singleton in its sample. The CDR3 sequence: CAITNPTSGIHDEQFF. The CDR3, as DNA: TGTGCCATCACCAATCCGACTAGCGGGATCCACGATGAGCAGTTCTTC. The rearrangement joins TRBV10-3 to TRBJ2-1; 11 bases align to TRBD2. This CDR3 comprises 16 residues. J was trimmed by 8 bases and V by 7 bases; bases with no gene match: 13. Looked up from germline, CDR1 is ENHRY and CDR2 is SYGVKD.

V gene TRBV6-5 combines with J gene TRBJ1-1; perhaps TRBD1 as D (6 bases). V shed 6 bases and J shed 5 bases, with 19 bases lying between them. Per the germline V gene, CDR1 is MNHEY and CDR2 is SVGAGI. CDR3 size: 15 residues. The CDR3 region has the DNA TGTGCCAGCAGCCCGGGGGGGGCGGGTAGGACTGAAGCTTTCTTT. It encodes CASSPGGAGRTEAFF.

The chain links TRBV24-1 to TRBJ2-5; 9 bases are shared with TRBD1. V was pared by 4 bases and J by 4 bases, with 15 bases of the junction left unmatched. Germline V gives CDR1 KGHDR, CDR2 SFDVKD. CDR3 length: 18 amino acids. In DNA form, the CDR3 reads TGTGCCACCAGTGAACAGAGCCCCGGGACAGGGCCCCGAGAGACCCAGTACTTC. This encodes CATSEQSPGTGPRETQYF.